Reported below is one T cell receptor (beta chain). This sample was taken from a study of blood T cell repertoires in COVID-19. Overall study context: Samples of COVID-19 (acute and convalescent) were obtained from the United States, Italy and Spain. The analysed material was cDNA or gDNA that came from T cells, B-cell-depleted T cells, or PBMCs.

Original analysis: Amplification with reference gene primers provided the estimates of nucleated cell counts. Measured with immunoSEQ multiplex PCR; TCRdb has only the in-frame clones, and not every one. V, J and clone size reflect that table, while D and trimming were determined from the DNA. Among approximately 170,000 clones listed, approximately 90% were seen once. Germline V gene sequence: CDR1 MNHEY, CDR2 SMNVEV (reference sequence). Between the trimmed V and J ends, which lost 5 bases and 3 bases, there was a span of 21 bases. This CDR3 is 17 amino acids long. The source of this sequence is a young man who had recovered from COVID-19. This chain joins TRBV27 and TRBJ2-3; weak D call: TRBD2 (5 bases). Sequencing used peripheral blood. In DNA, the CDR3 is TGTGCCAGCAGTCCCCCCCAAGGCGCGGGCCGAACAGATACGCAGTATTTT. It codes for CASSPPQGAGRTDTQYF.